One sample yielded the 31 T cell receptor beta chains listed below, sequenced in a study of blood T cell repertoires in COVID-19. Clones were read by immunoSEQ multiplex PCR, and TCRdb kept only the in-frame ones, dropping some. The sample yields approximately 400,000 clones, about nine tenths seen once. The sample was PBMCs or T cells enriched from blood (not recorded which). Receptors were obtained from a woman aged 40-49 years who had been exposed to COVID-19.

The chain has TRBV5-1 and TRBJ1-2, with 10 nucleotides matching TRBD1. Germline loops: CDR1 SGHRS, CDR2 YFSETQ. The CDR3 covers 14 residues. V lost 3 bases, J lost 4 bases, and 3 bases stayed unmatched. The DNA for the CDR3 is TGCGCCAGCAGCTCGCGGGACAGGGGCTATGGCTACACCTTC. Translated: CASSSRDRGYGYTF.

Only one count was recorded for this clone. The genes are TRBV12-2 and TRBJ1-2; TRBD1 is the table's D call, not checked against the DNA. TRBV12-2 is noted as a pseudogene. This CDR3 contains 16 residues. CDR3 protein: CASRLDRPRDSDGYTF. Here the CDR3 DNA reads TGTGCAAGTCGCTTAGATCGGCCCAGGGACAGTGATGGCTACACCTTC.

The chain uses TRBV29-1 and TRBJ2-3; 9 bases are a match to TRBD2. This CDR3 has 14 residues. The germline V gene has CDR1 SQVTM and CDR2 ANQGSEA. V was pared by 4 bases and J by 1 base, with 3 bases of the junction left unmatched. CDR3 DNA sequence: TGCAGCGTTGTGGGCGGGGGGGGCACAGATACGCAGTATTTT. Its translation is CSVVGGGGTDTQYF.

CDR3 residues: CAWSVRLAGGEQFF. CDR3 nucleotides: TGTGCCTGGAGTGTGAGGCTAGCGGGAGGTGAGCAGTTCTTC. J is TRBJ2-1 and V is TRBV30, with 11 positions matching TRBD2. V lost 0 bases, J lost 9 bases, and 4 bases stayed unmatched. The CDR3 sequence is 14 residues long. CDR1 and CDR2 from the germline V gene are GTSNPN and SVGIG (reference sequence).

V is TRBV18 and J is TRBJ1-2; 7 bases match TRBD1. CDR1 and CDR2 from the germline V gene are KGHSH and LQKENI. With 3 bases clipped from V and 4 bases from J, the junction kept 20 bases outside the gene matches. The CDR3 runs to 19 residues. CDR3 bases: TGTGCCAGCTCACCTCAAAGACAGGGACCCGATAGGCCCATCTATGGCTACACCTTC. It codes for CASSPQRQGPDRPIYGYTF. The variable domain in full, completed from reference TRBV18 and TRBJ1-2, reads NAGVMQNPRHLVRRRGQEARLRCSPMKGHSHVYWYRQLPEEGLKFMVYLQKENIIDESGMPKERFSAEFPKEGPSILRIQQVVRGDSAAYFCASSPQRQGPDRPIYGYTFGSGTRLTVV.

V gene TRBV29-1 combines with J gene TRBJ1-3; D call uncertain. The germline gives CDR1 SQVTM, CDR2 ANQGSEA. Deletions cut 6 bases from V and 0 bases from J, with 18 bases between. This CDR3 has 16 residues. The CDR3 sequence: CSVSTQPGHSGNTIYF. The CDR3 nucleotides read TGCAGCGTCTCAACTCAACCGGGTCACTCTGGAAACACCATATATTTT.

The gene calls are TRBV6-5 and TRBJ1-4; the match to TRBD1 covers 7 bases. From germline, CDR1 is MNHEY and CDR2 SVGAGI. V lost 6 bases to trimming and J lost 6 bases; unmatched junction nucleotides: 10. The CDR3 runs 15 residues. The CDR3 sequence: CASSVSQGTHEKLFF. The CDR3 nucleotides are TGTGCCAGCAGCGTATCACAGGGGACGCATGAAAAACTGTTTTTT.

The chain couples TRBV11-2 to TRBJ1-2; TRBD1 matches at 9 bases. This CDR3 has 13 residues. Per the germline V gene, CDR1 is SGHAT and CDR2 is FQNNGV. The junction had 4 bases not matched to a gene; V was cut back by 6 bases and J by 5 bases. In nucleotides, the CDR3 is TGTGCCAGCAGACCGACAGGGGGGTATGGCTACACCTTC. As protein: CASRPTGGYGYTF. The full variable domain, its missing parts supplied by reference TRBV11-2 and TRBJ1-2, is EAGVAQSPRYKIIEKRQSVAFWCNPISGHATLYWYQQILGQGPKLLIQFQNNGVVDDSQLPKDRFSAERLKGVDSTLKIQPAKLEDSAVYLCASRPTGGYGYTFGSGTRLTVV.

V usage is TRBV24-1 and J usage is TRBJ1-1; the match to TRBD1 covers 7 bases. The CDR3 has 12 amino acids. CDR1 and CDR2 from the germline V gene are KGHDR and SFDVKD. V was pared by 7 bases and J by 8 bases, with 6 bases of the junction left unmatched. CDR3 DNA: TGTGCCACCAGGGCGACAGGGAGCGAAGCTTTCTTT. It encodes CATRATGSEAFF.

V is TRBV5-1 and J is TRBJ2-2, with 10 bases that match TRBD1. V gave up 3 bases and J gave up 1 base; unmatched junction bases: 9. The length of the CDR3 is 18 residues. CDR1 and CDR2 (germline): SGHRS, YFSETQ. Here the CDR3 reads CASSSNRQGALNTGELFF. CDR3 bases: TGCGCCAGCAGCTCGAACCGACAGGGGGCCTTGAACACCGGGGAGCTGTTTTTT. The full variable domain, in which reference TRBV5-1 and TRBJ2-2 provide the parts outside the CDR3, is KAGVTQTPRYLIKTRGQQVTLSCSPISGHRSVSWYQQTPGQGLQFLFEYFSETQRNKGNFPGRFSGRQFSNSRSEMNVSTLELGDSALYLCASSSNRQGALNTGELFFGEGSRLTVL.

Remarks on this clone: The junction departs from the called germline gene at one end, perhaps through a read error. V and J are TRBV6-5 and TRBJ1-6, with TRBD1 as a possible D gene (6 bases). This CDR3 has 10 residues. From germline, CDR1 is MNHEY and CDR2 SVGAGI. CDR3 residues: CVSRGPPLHF. DNA of the CDR3: TGTGTCAGCAGGGGCCCCCCCCTCCACTTT.

The rearrangement links TRBV6-6 to TRBJ2-2; the match to TRBD2 covers 16 bases. The CDR3 length is 21 residues. The V and J ends lost 6 bases and 5 bases, in that order; junction bases with no gene match: 18. Germline assignment: CDR1 MNHNY and CDR2 SVGAGI (reference sequence). The CDR3 nucleotides read TGTGCCAGCAGCATGCCTCCGGGACTAGCGGGAGGGCCGACGGGGACCGGGGAGCTGTTTTTT. This sequence encodes CASSMPPGLAGGPTGTGELFF.

This rearrangement joins TRBV12-5 to TRBJ1-1, with D maybe TRBD1 (5 bases). V gave up 5 bases and J gave up 0 bases, with 13 bases separating them. Germline CDR1 reads LGHNT; CDR2 reads FRNRAP. This CDR3 is 15 amino acids long. CDR3 region: CASGPSKGMNTEAFF. Written as DNA, the CDR3 is TGTGCTAGTGGTCCCTCGAAGGGGATGAACACTGAAGCTTTCTTT.

The chain couples TRBV14 to TRBJ1-1, with no clear D. Germline CDR1 is SGHDN and CDR2 is FVKESK. The CDR3 loop spans 18 amino acids. The V gene lost 1 base and the J gene lost 0 bases, with 18 bases spanning the gap. The CDR3 here is CASSQVVISAGMNTEAFF. The DNA for the CDR3 is TGTGCCAGCAGCCAAGTAGTGATATCGGCGGGGATGAACACTGAAGCTTTCTTT.

The chain carries TRBV11-3 and TRBJ1-6; TRBD1 agrees at 7 bases. The CDR3 has 15 amino acids. V was pared by 3 bases and J by 5 bases, with 4 bases of the junction left unmatched. Germline CDR1 SGHNT, CDR2 YENEEA. As DNA, the CDR3 is TGTGCCAGCAGCTTGGGACAGTCCCATAATTCACCCCTCCACTTT. Protein sequence: CASSLGQSHNSPLHF.

The chain recombines TRBV30 with TRBJ1-4; D is ambiguous. The V gene lost 6 bases and the J gene lost 3 bases, with 11 bases spanning the gap. Germline V gene sequence: CDR1 GTSNPN, CDR2 SVGIG (reference sequence). The CDR3 spans 13 residues. The CDR3 spells CACAVRSNEKLFF. The CDR3, as DNA: TGTGCCTGCGCGGTAAGGTCTAATGAAAAACTGTTTTTT.

This chain links TRBV29-1 with TRBJ1-1; the D gene is possibly TRBD1 (5 bases). The germline gives CDR1 SQVTM, CDR2 ANQGSEA. The CDR3 has 13 residues. CDR3 sequence reads: CSARQGGRTEAFF. The CDR3 DNA is TGCAGTGCCCGCCAGGGTGGGAGGACTGAAGCTTTCTTT.

The chain combines TRBV7-9 with TRBJ2-7; D remains unclear. V was pared by 1 base and J by 9 bases, with 10 bases between. The germline gives CDR1 SEHNR, CDR2 FQNEAQ (reference sequence). The CDR3 consists of 12 residues. CDR3 in DNA: TGTGCCAGCAGCTTAGGACGGTCAGGGCAGTACTTC. Translated, it gives CASSLGRSGQYF. Full variable domain (outside the CDR3, taken from reference TRBV7-9 and TRBJ2-7): DTGVSQNPRHKITKRGQNVTFRCDPISEHNRLYWYRQTLGQGPEFLTYFQNEAQLEKSRLLSDRFSAERPKGSFSTLEIQRTEQGDSAMYLCASSLGRSGQYFGPGTRLTVT.

The chain is built from TRBV5-1 and TRBJ2-7; D unclear. Germline V gene sequence: CDR1 SGHRS, CDR2 YFSETQ. The length of the CDR3 is 12 residues. The V and J ends lost 0 bases and 6 bases respectively, with 7 bases between them. CDR3 in amino acids: CASSLGGLEQYF. The CDR3 DNA sequence: TGCGCCAGCAGCTTGGGAGGTCTCGAGCAGTACTTC.

The rearrangement uses TRBV21-1 and TRBJ2-3; the table's D call TRBD1 went unverified against the DNA. TRBV21-1 is listed as a pseudogene. The CDR3 loop spans 19 amino acids. The CDR3 sequence: CASSSDPIRTGCSADTQYF. CDR3 nucleotide sequence: TGTGCCAGCAGCAGTGACCCGATAAGGACAGGGTGTTCTGCAGATACGCAGTATTTT.

V usage is TRBV19 and J usage is TRBJ2-1; maybe TRBD1 (6 bases). V shed 3 bases and J shed 6 bases, with 15 bases lying between them. Germline CDR1 LNHDA, CDR2 SQIVND (reference sequence). The CDR3 is made up of 15 amino acids. The CDR3 spells CASSIWGLEGNEQFF. CDR3 in DNA: TGTGCCAGTAGTATTTGGGGGCTCGAGGGCAATGAGCAGTTCTTC.

V and J are TRBV27 and TRBJ2-7; 9 bases line up with TRBD1. Looked up from germline, CDR1 is MNHEY and CDR2 is SMNVEV (reference sequence). With 5 bases clipped from V and 0 bases from J, the junction kept 5 bases outside the gene matches. This CDR3 has 15 residues. CDR3 sequence: CASSPGTGSSYEQYF. The DNA for the CDR3 is TGTGCCAGCAGTCCCGGGACAGGGAGCTCCTACGAGCAGTACTTC.

The rearrangement joins TRBV5-6 to TRBJ1-1; 9 bases are shared with TRBD1. V lost 4 bases to trimming and J lost 8 bases; unmatched junction nucleotides: 9. The CDR3 length is 14 residues. Germline assignment: CDR1 SGHDT and CDR2 YYEEEE. The CDR3 sequence: CASSAWDRVGEAFF. Written as DNA, the CDR3 is TGTGCCAGCAGCGCCTGGGACAGGGTAGGGGAAGCTTTCTTT.

The chain links TRBV4-3 to TRBJ2-2, with D perhaps matching TRBD2 (6 bases). This CDR3 region has 16 residues. Germline V lookup: CDR1 LGHNA, CDR2 YSLEER. V lost 4 bases to trimming and J lost 6 bases, with 18 bases between them. This CDR3 is CASSRGRGLSPGELFF. The CDR3 region has the DNA TGCGCCAGCAGCCGCGGACGGGGGTTGAGTCCCGGGGAGCTGTTTTTT.

The gene calls are TRBV5-5 and TRBJ2-7; D unresolved. V lost 0 bases, J lost 0 bases, and 13 bases lay in between. Per the germline V gene, CDR1 is SGHKS and CDR2 is YYEKEE (reference sequence). The CDR3 extends over 16 amino acids. CDR3: CASSLGVTQVSYEQYF. The DNA of the CDR3 is TGTGCCAGCAGCTTGGGGGTCACTCAGGTCTCCTACGAGCAGTACTTC. The variable domain in full, with the rest retrieved from reference TRBV5-5 and TRBJ2-7, is DAGVTQSPTHLIKTRGQQVTLRCSPISGHKSVSWYQQVLGQGPQFIFQYYEKEERGRGNFPDRFSARQFPNYSSELNVNALLLGDSALYLCASSLGVTQVSYEQYFGPGTRLTVT.

CDR3 coding DNA: TGTGCCACCCTGGAGGGCACCGGGGAGCTGTTTTTT. Translated, it gives CATLEGTGELFF. The chain links TRBV3-1 (or the pseudogene TRBV3-2) to TRBJ2-2, with D maybe TRBD2 (6 bases). The germline V gene has CDR1 LGHDT and CDR2 YNNKEL (reference sequence). V gave up 10 bases and J gave up 4 bases, with 10 bases separating them. The CDR3 contains 12 residues.

This chain connects TRBV30 to TRBJ2-2; D remains unclear. The CDR3 is 13 amino acids. Germline values: CDR1 GTSNPN, CDR2 SVGIG (reference sequence). The ends were cut back, 5 bases at V and 3 bases at J, with 10 bases in the middle. The DNA for the CDR3 is TGTGCCTGGCGCCTCAGATACACCGGGGAGCTGTTTTTT. It specifies CAWRLRYTGELFF.

The rearrangement uses TRBV10-2 and TRBJ1-2; 8 bases fit TRBD1. With V trimmed by 2 bases and J by 8 bases, 7 bases remained unmatched. There are 14 residues in the CDR3. Germline V CDR1 and CDR2: WSHSY, SAAADI. CDR3 nucleotide sequence: TGCGCCAGCAGTGAGACAGGGGGGTATGTAGGCTACACCTTC. This codes for CASSETGGYVGYTF.

DNA for the CDR3: TGTGCCAGCAGCTTATACCGGGACACTGAAGCTTTCTTT. Translated, it gives CASSLYRDTEAFF. The rearrangement links TRBV7-6 to TRBJ1-1; D unresolved. The CDR3 covers 13 residues. V was cut by 2 bases and J by 3 bases, with 7 bases left in between. The germline V gene encodes CDR1 SGHVS and CDR2 FNYEAQ.

This clone occurred once. The chain is built from TRBV10-3 and TRBJ1-1; 9 nucleotides align to TRBD1. Looked up from germline, CDR1 is ENHRY and CDR2 is SYGVKD. CDR3 length: 19 amino acids. The V gene end was trimmed by 6 bases and the J gene end by 0 bases; junction bases not matched to a gene: 17. Written as DNA, the CDR3 is TGTGCCATCAGGCCGGGACAGGGTCGGGTGAGGGCATTGAACACTGAAGCTTTCTTT. Protein product: CAIRPGQGRVRALNTEAFF.

This chain links TRBV11-3 with TRBJ2-1, with TRBD2 matching over 11 bases. V dropped 8 bases and J dropped 10; count of bases not matched to a gene: 13. Germline V gene data show CDR1 as SGHNT and CDR2 as YENEEA. The CDR3 runs to 15 residues. This CDR3 is CASCSSGRPSGEQFF. The CDR3 DNA reads as TGTGCCAGCTGTTCTAGCGGGAGGCCCTCAGGGGAGCAGTTCTTC.